This T cell receptor (beta chain) was captured by sequencing in a study of CD8 T cells in Susac syndrome. Reverse transcription of 0.5 to 1 ug RNA used random hexamers. The TCR beta CDR3 was amplified by immunoSEQ multiplex PCR across 54 Vbeta, 13 Jbeta. TCRdb reprocessed the immunoSEQ multiplex PCR reads with MiXCR, giving one entry per CDR3 protein. The sample holds about 210,000 distinct CDR3 sequences, about 95% seen once. Comment on this clonotype: Its antigen remains unknown.

The multiple sclerosis control group was made up of treatment-naive patients with stable or active relapsing-remitting disease. Negative isolation was used for CD8+ and CD4+ T cells, and FACS enrichment was applied to TEMRA cells. The study, taken as a whole, reports: An acknowledgment was made by the study that its TCR sequencing and HLA analysis involved relatively few individuals.

Germline V lookup: CDR1 SGHRS, CDR2 YFSETQ. The trim removed 0 bases at V and 5 bases at J, leaving 5 bases unmatched. This CDR3 contains 15 residues. Material for sequencing was CD4+ T cells from PBMCs. The sequence was collected from a human donor with multiple sclerosis. The rearrangement uses TRBV5-1 and TRBJ2-1; TRBD2 matches at 7 bases. CDR3 amino acids: CASSLEGGRHNEQFF. In DNA form, the CDR3 reads TGCGCCAGCAGCTTGGAGGGAGGGAGGCACAATGAGCAGTTCTTC.